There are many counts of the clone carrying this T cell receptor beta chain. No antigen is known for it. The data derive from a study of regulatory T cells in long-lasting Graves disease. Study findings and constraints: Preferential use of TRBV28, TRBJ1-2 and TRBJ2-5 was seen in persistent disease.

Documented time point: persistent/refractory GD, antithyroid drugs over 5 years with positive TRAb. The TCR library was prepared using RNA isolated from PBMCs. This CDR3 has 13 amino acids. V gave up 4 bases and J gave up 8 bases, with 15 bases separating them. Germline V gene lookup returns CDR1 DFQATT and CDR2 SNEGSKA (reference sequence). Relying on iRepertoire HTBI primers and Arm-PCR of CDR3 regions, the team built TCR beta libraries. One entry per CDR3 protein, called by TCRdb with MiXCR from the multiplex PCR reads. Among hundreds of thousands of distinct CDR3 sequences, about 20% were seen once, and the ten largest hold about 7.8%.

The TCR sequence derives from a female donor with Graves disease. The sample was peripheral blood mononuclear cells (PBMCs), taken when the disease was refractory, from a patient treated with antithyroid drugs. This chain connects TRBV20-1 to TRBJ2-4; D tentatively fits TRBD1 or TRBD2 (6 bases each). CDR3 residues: CSAKQGGKDIQYF. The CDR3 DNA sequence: TGCAGTGCTAAACAAGGGGGGAAGGACATTCAGTACTTC.